One TCR beta chain is described in this entry. Its antigen is still unknown. Per-base qualities were not stored, and no clone one base away is much larger. The data derive from a study of control samples from healthy donors and cancer patients (dated by TCRdb to about 2020). Libraries were constructed by the immunoSEQ multiplex PCR assay. The source is immuneACCESS, and TCRdb retained only in-frame sequences with V and J called. Part of the clones is not carried over; for the studies checked, unresolved V genes explain less than half of this, and the remainder is unexplained. Counted in this sample were approximately 97,000 clones; about 91% of them appeared once. About 2.5% of the sample lies in the top ten. V ends up 6 bases short and J 4 bases short, with an unmatched junction base count of 10. From its cysteine to its phenylalanine, the CDR3 spans 15 amino acids. Just CDR3 DNA is preserved here, 45 bases in frame from base 1. As encoded in the germline V gene, CDR1 is SGHAT while CDR2 is FQNNGV.

The sequence is built from TRBV11-2 and TRBJ2-7; 9 of the junction bases match TRBD2. The sequenced material came from blood. This receptor was identified in a woman between 18 and 30 years old in good health. The CDR3 region: CASRHHGGRGYEQYF. The DNA is TGTGCCAGCAGGCACCACGGCGGGAGGGGGTACGAGCAGTACTTC.